The 12 T cell receptor beta chains reported below all come from one sample, sequenced in a study of T-cell reconstitution after alpha-beta-depleted transplantation in children. A library of TCRbeta sequences, prepared with unique molecular identifiers, was generated. TCRdb re-called the PCR reads with MiXCR, one entry per CDR3 protein. The table has 450,000 to 600,000 distinct CDR3 sequences, about a sixth seen once. The sample consisted of PBMCs from the stem cell graft donor, taken from the stem cell graft. Receptors were obtained from a human donor who donated a stem cell graft to a child with acute lymphoblastic leukemia.

This clonotype was observed a handful of times. The V and J genes are TRBV5-6 and TRBJ2-5; 8 positions agree with TRBD2. CDR1 and CDR2 from the germline V gene are SGHDT and YYEEEE. The junction had 9 bases not matched to a gene; V was cut back by 2 bases and J by 3 bases. The CDR3 extends over 16 amino acids. Here the CDR3 DNA reads TGTGCCAGCAGCTTTACCCCGGGACTAGGGGAAGAGACCCAGTACTTC. Its translation is CASSFTPGLGEETQYF.

This clonotype was seen many times. The V call is TRBV29-1, the J call TRBJ1-1; D gene uncertain. This CDR3 has 14 amino acids. V was pared by 6 bases and J by 3 bases, with 17 bases between. In germline, CDR1 is SQVTM, CDR2 ANQGSEA. CDR3 nucleotides: TGCAGCGTCGTCCCTGAGGGAGTTTACACTGAAGCTTTCTTT. This sequence encodes CSVVPEGVYTEAFF.

This clonotype was seen repeatedly, ten times or more. The chain uses TRBV15 and TRBJ2-1; D gene uncertain. V gave up 0 bases and J gave up 5 bases, with 17 bases separating them. Germline CDR1 LNHNV, CDR2 YYDKDF (reference sequence). The CDR3 totals 17 residues. CDR3 DNA: TGTGCCACCAGCAGAGATCAATGGGGATTAGCCCACAATGAGCAGTTCTTC. The encoded protein is CATSRDQWGLAHNEQFF.

This rearrangement joins TRBV20-1 to TRBJ2-3, with 8 bases lining up with TRBD2. CDR3 length equals 14 residues. V trimming: 3 bases; J trimming: 4 bases; junction bases outside the gene matches: 6. In germline, CDR1 is DFQATT, CDR2 SNEGSKA (reference sequence). The CDR3 DNA reads as TGCAGTGCTAGGGTAGCGGGATATGCAGATACGCAGTATTTT. Residues: CSARVAGYADTQYF.

The chain recombines TRBV6-1 with TRBJ2-7; D is perhaps TRBD1 (6 bases). Germline assignment: CDR1 MNHNS and CDR2 SASEGT. The ends were cut back, 5 bases at V and 3 bases at J, with 17 bases in the middle. This CDR3 spans 15 amino acids. The CDR3 nucleotides read TGTGCCAGCAGTAGACAGGAGAACCTCTACTACGAGCAGTACTTC. Its translation: CASSRQENLYYEQYF.

V and J are TRBV5-1 and TRBJ2-1, with TRBD2 matching 7 bases. V lost 0 bases, J lost 2 bases, and 5 bases stayed unmatched. CDR3 length equals 16 residues. The germline gives CDR1 SGHRS, CDR2 YFSETQ. The CDR3 loop is CASSLVGGSPYNEQFF. CDR3 in DNA: TGCGCCAGCAGCTTGGTTGGCGGGAGCCCCTACAATGAGCAGTTCTTC.

The genes are TRBV12-3 or TRBV12-4 and TRBJ1-3, with unresolved D. V dropped 3 bases and J dropped 0 bases, with 9 bases sitting between them. The CDR3 totals 15 residues. The CDR3 is CASSFGPNSGNTIYF. CDR3 DNA sequence: TGTGCCAGCAGTTTCGGACCGAACTCTGGAAACACCATATATTTT.

This clonotype has a handful of counts. V is TRBV10-1 and J is TRBJ2-2; D is unresolved. The V gene lost 6 bases and the J gene lost 6 bases, with 8 bases spanning the gap. Germline V gene sequence: CDR1 WNHNN, CDR2 SYGVQD (reference sequence). The CDR3 totals 12 residues. DNA for the CDR3: TGCGCCAGCAGCCACCTCGCCGGGGAGCTGTTTTTT. It encodes CASSHLAGELFF.

The chain combines TRBV7-9 with TRBJ1-1; 9 nucleotides align to TRBD1. Germline V gene lookup returns CDR1 SEHNR and CDR2 FQNEAQ (reference sequence). V gave up 5 bases and J gave up 6 bases; unmatched junction bases: 13. The CDR3 sequence is 16 residues long. CDR3 DNA: TGTGCCAGCAGCCCCCCTGTGAGGACAGGGGATGCTGAAGCTTTCTTT. Translation: CASSPPVRTGDAEAFF.

This clonotype has at least ten counts. This rearrangement joins TRBV20-1 to TRBJ2-7; D might be TRBD2 (6 bases). This CDR3 region has 14 residues. Germline V lookup: CDR1 DFQATT, CDR2 SNEGSKA (reference sequence). Trimming took off 5 bases at V and 0 bases at J, with 14 bases between the two ends. The CDR3, as DNA: TGCAGTGCTGGAGGGGACTGGAGCTCCTACGAGCAGTACTTC. Protein product: CSAGGDWSSYEQYF.

The chain links TRBV7-9 to TRBJ2-7; D is uncertain. CDR3 length: 14 residues. Trimming removed 6 bases from V and 3 bases from J, with 15 bases in between. Germline V gene data show CDR1 as SEHNR and CDR2 as FQNEAQ (reference sequence). CDR3 coding DNA: TGTGCCAGCAGTCCCGCGAGTAACGTCTACGAGCAGTACTTC. Translation gives CASSPASNVYEQYF.

This clonotype was counted ten times or more. The CDR3 loop reads CASSFSGRRGEQFF. CDR3 nucleotide sequence: TGTGCCAGCAGCTTTAGCGGGAGGAGGGGCGAGCAGTTCTTC. The chain couples TRBV5-6 to TRBJ2-1; the match to TRBD2 covers 10 bases. Germline V gene lookup returns CDR1 SGHDT and CDR2 YYEEEE. V lost 2 bases and J lost 10; bases outside the gene matches: 6. This CDR3 region has 14 residues.